Below are 4 T cell receptor beta chains sequenced from a single sample in a study of identical twins. TCRdb recomputed calls from the 5' RACE reads with MiXCR, one row per CDR3 protein. The sample records under 1 million distinct CDR3 sequences, around an eighth being singletons. The same specimen was also included in a second study, on yellow fever vaccine responses in identical twins.

Material for sequencing was PBMCs. These receptors originate from a woman under 30 in good health.

This clonotype was observed a handful of times. The chain recombines TRBV20-1 with TRBJ2-5; TRBD2 aligns across 9 bases. J gave up 5 bases and V 1 base, and 8 bases lay outside the gene matches. The CDR3 is 15 amino acids. Germline lookup yields CDR1 DFQATT and CDR2 SNEGSKA (reference sequence). The CDR3 loop is CSARGAGGRTETQYF. The DNA for the CDR3 is TGCAGTGCTAGAGGGGCGGGGGGGCGGACGGAGACCCAGTACTTC.

The J gene is TRBJ2-2, the V gene TRBV11-2; D might be TRBD1 or TRBD2, each matching 5 bases. Germline lookup yields CDR1 SGHAT and CDR2 FQNNGV. V was cut by 3 bases and J by 5 bases, with 16 bases left in between. The CDR3 has 16 amino acids. CDR3 amino acids: CASSLTVVWGTGELFF. CDR3 nucleotide sequence: TGTGCCAGCAGCTTGACCGTAGTGTGGGGGACCGGGGAGCTGTTTTTT.

This clonotype was seen ten or more times. The J gene is TRBJ2-7, the V gene TRBV20-1; D is unclear. Germline lookup yields CDR1 DFQATT and CDR2 SNEGSKA (reference sequence). The CDR3 extends over 13 amino acids. With 6 bases removed from V and 7 bases from J, the gap between germline ends came to 19 bases. The CDR3 DNA reads TGCAGTGCGCCAGGCATATCCCTAAGGGAGCAGTACGTC. This sequence encodes CSAPGISLREQYV.

This clonotype has more than one count but fewer than ten. DNA of the CDR3: TGTGCCAGCAGTTTGGGACAGGGGAAATACGAGCAGTACGTC. Translated, it gives CASSLGQGKYEQYV. This chain joins TRBV28 and TRBJ2-7, with 10 bases that match TRBD1. The CDR3 spans 14 residues. Germline V CDR1 and CDR2: MDHEN, SYDVKM. Trimming at V came to 3 bases and at J to 4 bases, leaving 3 bases not matched to a gene.